This TCR beta chain was sequenced for a study of blood T cell repertoires in COVID-19. In the study overall: The United States, Italy and Spain supplied acute and convalescent COVID-19 samples. Sources were T cells, B-cell-depleted T cells, or PBMCs; the material itself was cDNA or gDNA.

In the original processing: For nucleated cells, counts were estimated from reference gene primer amplification. This table comes from immunoSEQ multiplex PCR, and its TCRdb copy is limited to in-frame clones, with some not included. That table is the source of V, J and clone size, and D and trimming were worked out from the DNA. The data hold hundreds of thousands of clones, with roughly 85% observed a single time. The junction had 15 bases not matched to a gene; V was cut back by 5 bases and J by 8 bases. CDR1 is SGHTA and CDR2 is FQGNSA in the germline V gene. The CDR3 spans 16 residues. The sequenced sample was peripheral blood. V usage is TRBV7-2 and J usage is TRBJ2-3; TRBD2 matches at 8 bases. The receptor comes from a woman younger than 35 who had recovered from COVID-19. The CDR3 loop reads CASSPPGLASSRTQYF. CDR3 nucleotides: TGTGCCAGCAGCCCCCCCGGACTAGCTAGTTCGCGTACGCAGTATTTT.